The text below deals with one T cell receptor (beta chain). No cognate antigen has been identified for it. Base quality data are lacking; no much larger clone is found one base away. This record belongs to a study of CD8 T cells in Susac syndrome (dated by TCRdb to about 2019). About the investigation overall: The study used repertoire sequencing to test whether antigen drove CD8+ T cell activation and differentiation in Susac syndrome. Overall study outcomes, separate from this receptor: The number of individuals in the TCR sequencing and HLA analysis was acknowledged as relatively small.

Peripheral blood CD8+ and CD4+ T cells from healthy donors, Susac syndrome patients and multiple sclerosis patients were profiled by high-throughput TCR beta sequencing. Healthy donors were age- and sex-matched controls. Bulk CD8+ and CD4+ T cells were purified by magnetic negative isolation, whereas CD8+ TEMRA cells were enriched by FACS. Blood was drawn into EDTA tubes, processed within 24 hours, and PBMCs were isolated by density gradient centrifugation. PBMCs destined for TCR sequencing were cryopreserved in liquid nitrogen and later thawed in a 37 °C water bath. The sorted or isolated CD4+, CD8+ and CD8+ TEMRA cells had a purity of 90% or higher. RNA was extracted with the RNeasy kit and roughly 0.45 to 1 ug was reverse transcribed using random hexamers. The immunoSEQ multiplex PCR assay, covering 54 Vbeta and 13 Jbeta segments, was used to amplify TCR beta CDR3 regions. PCR amplification bias was corrected using a synthetic template baseline for primer optimization and computational correction. The paper's processing steps were these. Only productive sequences were kept, with reads annotated to V, D and J genes according to IMGT and analyzed in immunoSEQ Analyzer. Clonality was calculated as one minus the Shannon entropy normalized by log2 of the number of productive unique sequences. For each patient and control, public and private clones were evaluated within the 100 most prevalent clones. Clones were defined as Susac-specific when absent from the healthy and MS cohorts, from about 1,100 published viral clones and from other ImmuneACCESS disease sequences. TCRdb trimmed public reads at Q25 via fastp, called clones via MiXCR and kept in-frame beta chains. Every distinct CDR3 protein forms one entry, paired with its most common genes and DNA. TCRdb, not the authors, supplied the V and J calls. The sample data list 160,000 or so distinct CDR3 sequences, and roughly 93% of these were observed just once. The ten most abundant clones make up 0.12% to 0.15% of the sample.

This receptor was obtained from a human donor in good health. Material: CD4+ T cells from PBMCs.

The DNA sequence reads TGTGCCAGCAGCGTACGGCCGGTAGCGGGCTTAAGCACAGATACGCAGTATTTT. It codes for CASSVRPVAGLSTDTQYF. The chain joins TRBV9 to TRBJ2-3; 7 middle bases align to TRBD2. Ends trimmed: V by 1 base, J by 0 bases; bases unmatched to a gene: 11. CDR1 SGDLS and CDR2 YYNGEE are derived from the germline V gene. From cysteine to phenylalanine, the CDR3 is 18 amino acids long. Of the read, only the CDR3 DNA is kept; its 54 bases are in frame from base 1.